This TCR beta chain was observed in a study of blood T cell repertoires in COVID-19 (dated by TCRdb to 2018 to 2021). With respect to the entire study: Collaborator samples came from the United States, Italy and Spain and covered acute and convalescent phases of COVID-19. Sample metadata almost always included a de-identified subject ID, COVID-19 status, age in years and sex. Deeply sampled blood TCRbeta repertoires from subjects exposed to, actively infected with, or recovered from COVID-19 were included in the dataset. The material from the prospective study consisted of cDNA or gDNA derived from T cells, B-cell-depleted T cells, or PBMCs. The repertoires were made available in a free public database intended to serve as a resource for research on the immune response to SARS-CoV-2. Samples were obtained from the ongoing ImmuneRACE study (first 160 participants) and from 1,254 subjects provided by 6 global collaborators. Where available, HLA class I and class II types were obtained from metadata supplied by the sample provider rather than from assay-based typing.

TCRbeta CDR3 regions were amplified from genomic DNA by means of the immunoSEQ Assay, a bias-controlled multiplex PCR. Per the original workflow: The number of nucleated cells in each sample was estimated by amplification of reference gene primers within the assay. To quantify the absolute abundance of each unique TCRbeta CDR3 rearrangement, sequence reads were collapsed and filtered. Productive Simpson clonality was computed per sample as the square root of Simpson's diversity index over productive rearrangements. This immuneACCESS table, as held by TCRdb, lists in-frame sequences with V and J called but not all clones. Of the missing ones, under half trace to an unresolved V gene in checked studies; the others have no known cause. V, J and clone size are taken as reported in that table, and D and trimming were inferred from the DNA itself. The sample profile shows about 400,000 clones; over 85% of them were found once. The top ten hold 1.5% to 2% of the sample.

The study at large found these results: Clinical and demographic metadata were provided uncurated, with the amount varying by source and participant.

Enrolling through a virtual design, the prospective study's participants ranged in age from about 18 to 89 years and lived across 24 United States geographic areas. In the prospective study, participants were assigned to cohorts based on the clinical history participants reported in a screening survey and a study questionnaire. Recovered participants in ImmuneRACE Cohort 3 were defined as having two consecutive negative NP/OP PCR tests, clearance from a healthcare professional, or resolution of symptoms. Mobile phlebotomists in the prospective study collected whole blood, serum and a nasopharyngeal or oropharyngeal swab from every participant. Additional blood draws and questionnaires over a 2-month period could optionally be provided by prospective study participants. Prospective study blood samples were shipped either frozen or at room temperature before DNA extraction. V is trimmed back by 4 bases and J by 0 bases, and the junction contains 6 bases that no gene match accounts for. Taken from cysteine to phenylalanine, the CDR3 has 16 residues. Only CDR3 DNA remains: 48 bases, in frame from the first base. The germline V gene encodes CDR1 SGHRS and CDR2 YFSETQ.

Comments on this clone: Which antigen it targets is not known. Base qualities are not at hand, and no much larger clone is one base apart.

The rearrangement joined TRBV5-1 to TRBJ2-7, and TRBD1 aligns with 11 junction nucleotides. This clonotype originated in a woman in her twenties or thirties who had recovered from COVID-19. Material: PBMCs or T cells enriched from blood (not recorded which). The DNA reads TGCGCCAGCAGCCTAGGACAGGGGGCCGTCTCCTACGAGCAGTACTTC. Translated, it reads CASSLGQGAVSYEQYF.